At least ten counts were recorded for the clone carrying this T cell receptor beta chain. Its antigen is as yet unknown. This specimen comes from a study of regulatory T cells in long-lasting Graves disease. Overall study: Graves' patients who were just diagnosed had used antithyroid drugs for under 3 months. Study-level points and caveats: Persistent patients had a count of shared public clonotypes (over 2,500) that exceeded that of new patients (around 1,000).

The TCR beta library used iRepertoire HTBI primers with Arm-PCR amplification of CDR3. TCRdb ran MiXCR on the multiplex PCR reads and lists one entry per CDR3 protein. The sample has some 410,000 distinct CDR3 sequences, 16% seen once. V shed 5 bases and J shed 7 bases, with 25 bases lying between them. CDR1 and CDR2 from the germline V gene are SGHKS and YYEKEE (reference sequence). This CDR3 is built from 17 residues. As for time point: newly diagnosed GD, antithyroid drugs for less than 3 months. Construction of the TCR library relied on RNA isolated from PBMCs. The same data also contributed to another study, on T cells in Graves' hyperthyroidism and ophthalmopathy. Turning to that study: Diagnosis relied on clinical symptoms, serum thyroxine and TRAb, thyroid ultrasound and orbital computed tomography.

This specimen was peripheral blood mononuclear cells (PBMCs), taken at new diagnosis, from a patient treated with antithyroid drugs. This sequence originates from a woman aged 25-40 years with Graves disease. The chain combines TRBV5-5 with TRBJ1-5, with a possible D match to TRBD1 (5 bases). CDR3 DNA sequence: TGTGCCAGCAGTAGGCAGGGATTTTCGAGTATCGACCAGCCCCAGCATTTT. Its translation is CASSRQGFSSIDQPQHF.